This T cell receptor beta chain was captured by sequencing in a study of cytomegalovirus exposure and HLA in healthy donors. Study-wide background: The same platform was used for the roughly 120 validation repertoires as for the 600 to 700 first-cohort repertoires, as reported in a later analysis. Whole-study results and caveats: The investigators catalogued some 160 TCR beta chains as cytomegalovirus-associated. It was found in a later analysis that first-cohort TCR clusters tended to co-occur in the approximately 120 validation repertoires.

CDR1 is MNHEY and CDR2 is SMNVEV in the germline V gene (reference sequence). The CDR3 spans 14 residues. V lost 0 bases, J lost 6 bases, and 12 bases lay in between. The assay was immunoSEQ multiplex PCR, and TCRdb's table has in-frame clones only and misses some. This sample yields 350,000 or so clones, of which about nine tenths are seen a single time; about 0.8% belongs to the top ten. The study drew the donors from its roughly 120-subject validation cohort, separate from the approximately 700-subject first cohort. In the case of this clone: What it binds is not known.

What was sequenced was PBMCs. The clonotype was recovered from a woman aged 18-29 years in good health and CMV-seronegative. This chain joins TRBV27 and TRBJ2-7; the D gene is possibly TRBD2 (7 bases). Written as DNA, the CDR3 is TGTGCCAGCAGTTTATCCCCAGGGGAGGGCGAGCAGTACTTC. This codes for CASSLSPGEGEQYF.